The entry below describes one T cell receptor beta chain. Trimming took off 3 bases at V and 2 bases at J, with 14 bases between the two ends. Germline lookup yields CDR1 SGHRS and CDR2 YFSETQ. The CDR3 loop spans 15 amino acids. These data belong to a study of OX40 agonist ivuxolimab in advanced cancers. Study details: Age averaged about 62 years (range about 20 to 79), and 82.7% were male.

Measured with immunoSEQ multiplex PCR; TCRdb has only the in-frame clones, and not every one. The repertoire includes some 35,000 clones, 79% of them detected once, and 14% to 15% sits in the top ten. The specimen comprised CD4+ or CD8+ T cells sorted from blood, sampled in a trial of the OX40 agonist ivuxolimab. The chain couples TRBV5-1 to TRBJ2-5, with D unclear. The origin of this receptor is an adult with an advanced solid tumor such as melanoma, head and neck, liver or kidney cancer. The CDR3, as DNA: TGCGCCAGCAGCTCTTCCGAAACGAGGCAAGAGACCCAGTACTTC. Amino acids: CASSSSETRQETQYF.